Detailed here is one TCR beta chain. No DNA is given; TCRdb re-called the 5' RACE reads and lists each CDR3 protein once. The sample has approximately 110,000 distinct CDR3 sequences, and its top ten clones hold roughly 18%. The record originates from a study of T cells expressing NK-cell markers. Across the study: In the group of eight sequenced donors, seven were HCMV-seropositive and one was seronegative.

The germline CDR1 and CDR2 sequences are MNHEY and SMNVEV (reference sequence). This CDR3 is 15 amino acids long. The origin of this receptor is a woman aged 18 to 75 in good health. The chain employs TRBV27 and TRBJ2-1; TCRdb names TRBD2, which stays unverified in the absence of DNA. Sequenced input: blood T cells: a sorted CD56 or NKG2C T cell subset, CD4+ or CD8+ T cells, or bulk PBMC T cells (not recorded which). CDR3 region: CASSFRGGRMDEQFF.